This is a list of T cell receptor beta chains from one sample in a study of response to subunit inactivated influenza vaccine. TCRdb recomputed calls from the RT-PCR reads with MiXCR, one row per CDR3 protein. The sample consists of roughly 790,000 distinct CDR3 sequences, approximately 21% of them appearing once. Sample: PBMCs from blood, taken more than 4 days after vaccination. All receptors derive from a man aged 50-59 years who received an inactivated influenza vaccine. Both conserved end residues are part of each CDR3. Each record gives: D gene, J gene, V gene, clone size, CDR3 DNA, CDR3 protein. A D gene is named only where the DNA matches it firmly. Clone size is not always given. Where it is, it says once, few, many or a class for expanded clones.

NA,TRBJ1-2,TRBV6-2/TRBV6-3,NA,TGTGCCAGCGGGACATTTCTAATCTATGGCTACACCTTC,CASGTFLIYGYTF
NA,TRBJ1-4,TRBV7-9,NA,TGTGCCAGCAGCTTAGCGATGGAAAAACTGTTTTTT,CASSLAMEKLFF
TRBD1,TRBJ2-1,TRBV2,NA,TGTGCCAGCGGGCGGCAGGGGGCTTGGAATGAGCAGTTCTTC,CASGRQGAWNEQFF
NA,TRBJ2-4,TRBV28,few,TGTGCCAGCAGTTCTCTCCGTAGGTCCAAAAACATTCAGTACTTC,CASSSLRRSKNIQYF
TRBD1,TRBJ2-7,TRBV6-2/TRBV6-3,NA,TGTGCCAGCAGCCCTACAGGGGCGGGCGAGCAGTACTTC,CASSPTGAGEQYF
NA,TRBJ1-2,TRBV12-3/TRBV12-4,few,TGTGCCAGCAGTTTAGTTTTATCGGGGGGCTTTGGCTACACCTTC,CASSLVLSGGFGYTF
NA,TRBJ1-2,TRBV5-6,NA,TGTGCCAGCAGCTTGACCTACACAGGGACTGGTGGCTACACCTTC,CASSLTYTGTGGYTF
TRBD2,TRBJ2-1,TRBV6-4,few,TGTGCCAGCAGTGACGGGGGGGGCTCCTACAATGAGCAGTTCTTC,CASSDGGGSYNEQFF
TRBD2,TRBJ2-1,TRBV5-1,NA,TGCGCCAGCAGCTCTCTAGCGGGAGAGGTCAATGAGCAGTTCTTC,CASSSLAGEVNEQFF
NA,TRBJ1-4,TRBV7-2,many,TGTGCCAGCAGCCCCCAACAGGGAAATGAAAAACTGTTTTTT,CASSPQQGNEKLFF
NA,TRBJ2-5,TRBV12-3/TRBV12-4,few,TGTGCCAGCAGTTCATTCACGGGTCAAGAGACCCAGTACTTC,CASSSFTGQETQYF
NA,TRBJ2-6,TRBV25-1,few,TGTGCCAGCAGTGGAGGGCGTAAGGGGGCCAACGTCCTGACTTTC,CASSGGRKGANVLTF
NA,TRBJ1-2,TRBV20-1,many,TGCAGTGCAGTTCTCGACAGTGGGGGGCATGGCTACACCTTC,CSAVLDSGGHGYTF
TRBD1,TRBJ2-2,TRBV6-5,NA,TGTGCCAGCAGTTACCATCACAGGGGGCTTAAGGACACCGGGGAGCTGTTTTTT,CASSYHHRGLKDTGELFF
NA,TRBJ2-3,TRBV7-2,many,TGTGCCAGCAGCCCTTTTCGGACAGCCACAGATACGCAGTATTTT,CASSPFRTATDTQYF
TRBD2,TRBJ2-3,TRBV5-1,NA,TGCGCCAGCAGCCCGCGGGGAGCGGGGAGTACAGATACGCAGTATTTT,CASSPRGAGSTDTQYF
NA,TRBJ2-7,TRBV20-1,NA,TGCAGTGCTAGAACGCAAATCAAGGACGAGCAGTACTTC,CSARTQIKDEQYF
NA,TRBJ2-1,TRBV27,few,TGTGCCAGCAGTGCCCTAATTTCAGGGGTAAGCTCCTACAATGAGCAGTTCTTC,CASSALISGVSSYNEQFF
NA,TRBJ2-5,TRBV7-2,few,TGTGCCAGCAGCTTAGTGTCGGGGGCCCAGTACTTC,CASSLVSGAQYF
TRBD1,TRBJ1-1,TRBV29-1,NA,TGCAGCGTTGATCGCAGGGGGCGCGGGGAAACTGAAGCTTTCTTT,CSVDRRGRGETEAFF
TRBD1,TRBJ2-6,TRBV29-1,NA,TGCAGCGTTGGACAGGGTGAATCTGGGGCCAACGTCCTGACTTTC,CSVGQGESGANVLTF
NA,TRBJ2-2,TRBV6-1,NA,TGTGCCAGCAGGGGACCCGCGAACACCGGGGAGCTGTTTTTT,CASRGPANTGELFF
NA,TRBJ2-1,TRBV2,many,TGTGCCAGCAGTGAAGTTCAGAGCTACAATGAGCAGTTCTTC,CASSEVQSYNEQFF
NA,TRBJ2-7,TRBV6-2/TRBV6-3,NA,TGTGCCAGCAGTAAACGGACACGATCCTACGAGCAGTACTTC,CASSKRTRSYEQYF
NA,TRBJ1-3,TRBV11-1,NA,TGTGCCAGCAGCTTAGCCCGATTCGTCGGGGGAGCCTCTGGAAACACCATATATTTT,CASSLARFVGGASGNTIYF
NA,TRBJ2-1,TRBV10-3,NA,TGTGCCATCAGTCCCCCCGGGGGAGGGGACAATTACAATGAGCAGTTCTTC,CAISPPGGGDNYNEQFF
TRBD1,TRBJ2-1,TRBV28,NA,TGTGCCAGCACGAGCTCCGGGACAGGGCTGATTAATGAGCAGTTCTTC,CASTSSGTGLINEQFF
NA,TRBJ2-5,TRBV7-2,many,TGTGCCAGCAGCTTACTGTACCAAGAGACCCAGTACTTC,CASSLLYQETQYF
NA,TRBJ2-7,TRBV18,few,TGTGCCAGCTCACCAAACGATTACGAGCAGTACTTC,CASSPNDYEQYF
TRBD1,TRBJ2-7,TRBV4-1,NA,TGCGCCAGCAGCCAAGACTGGGACAGCACCTACGAGCAGTACTTC,CASSQDWDSTYEQYF
TRBD1,TRBJ2-7,TRBV6-5,many,TGTGCCAGCAGTTTGGGCGGGACAGGGAGTTCCTACGAGCAGTACTTC,CASSLGGTGSSYEQYF
NA,TRBJ2-7,TRBV6-5,NA,TGTGCCAGCAGTTTATCTCGGCCGAGCTCCTACGAGCAGTACTTC,CASSLSRPSSYEQYF
TRBD2,TRBJ2-1,TRBV4-3,NA,TGCGCCAGCAGCGTCGAACTAGCGGGAGAAGGGTACAATGAGCAGTTCTTC,CASSVELAGEGYNEQFF
TRBD2,TRBJ2-3,TRBV20-1,once,TGCAGTGCTAGAGAAAGCGGGGGGCCGCAAGATACGCAGTATTTT,CSARESGGPQDTQYF
NA,TRBJ2-3,TRBV7-8,NA,TGTGCCAGCAGCTTAGCGCCGAGAGCCGGAGATACGCAGTATTTT,CASSLAPRAGDTQYF
TRBD1,TRBJ2-7,TRBV12-3/TRBV12-4,many,TGTGCCAGCAAACGGACAGGGGTTTACGAGCAGTACTTC,CASKRTGVYEQYF
TRBD2,TRBJ2-1,TRBV11-2,NA,TGTGCCAGCAGCCGATGGACTAGCGGACTCTCCTACAATGAGCAGTTCTTC,CASSRWTSGLSYNEQFF
NA,TRBJ2-7,TRBV3-1,NA,TGTGCCAGCAGCCAAGATGGTTTTCTGACCTACGAGCAGTACTTC,CASSQDGFLTYEQYF
NA,TRBJ2-3,TRBV29-1,many,TGCAGCGTGAGCCAAGCGGTGGATACGCAGTATTTT,CSVSQAVDTQYF